This T cell receptor beta chain was sequenced in a study of blood T cell repertoires in COVID-19. Turning to the study itself: From T cells, B-cell-depleted T cells, or PBMCs came the material, which was cDNA or gDNA.

Looked up from germline, CDR1 is SGHTA and CDR2 is FQGNSA. The CDR3 is 13 residues long. TCRdb's table, derived via immunoSEQ multiplex PCR, lists solely in-frame clones and lacks some. The sample records over 250,000 clones, around 89% being singletons. Donors were grouped by their self-reported clinical history. On this clone itself: The junction does not match germline at one end; this may be a read error.

The sequence was obtained from a woman between 45 and 60 years old who had recovered from COVID-19. Sequenced sample: PBMCs or T cells enriched from blood (not recorded which). The chain couples TRBV7-2 to TRBJ2-7; 9 nucleotides align to TRBD2. CDR3 DNA: TGTGCCAGCAGCTTCCTAGCGGGGCCTTTTCCGGACTTC. This codes for CASSFLAGPFPDF.